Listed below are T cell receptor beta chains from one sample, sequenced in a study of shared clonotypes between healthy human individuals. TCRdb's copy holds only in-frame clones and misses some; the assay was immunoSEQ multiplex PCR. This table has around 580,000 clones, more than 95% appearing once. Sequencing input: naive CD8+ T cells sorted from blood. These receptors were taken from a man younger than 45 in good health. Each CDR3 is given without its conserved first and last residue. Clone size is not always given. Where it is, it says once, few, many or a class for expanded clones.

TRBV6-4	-	ASRPNQAPIPRNTIY
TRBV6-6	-	ASSYTGAYEQY
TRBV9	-	ASSVGFATEAF
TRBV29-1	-	SVNPGTGVTGELF
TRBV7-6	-	ASALYMNTEAF
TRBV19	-	ASSVGGGYEQY
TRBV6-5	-	ASSYSLAGNDEQF
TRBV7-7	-	ASSPERTGTYNEQF
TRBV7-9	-	ASSRRDSYEQY
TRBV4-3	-	ASSRESAGTYNEQF
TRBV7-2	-	ASSLVVATNEKLF
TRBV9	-	ASSVGGLLDTQY
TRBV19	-	ASSYPGTGVNEQY
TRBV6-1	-	ASSEGGGRAYNEQF
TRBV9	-	ASSPGTSGVDNEQF
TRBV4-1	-	ASSLQPGLAGDEQY
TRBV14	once	ASSQQRTANYGYT
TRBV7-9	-	ASSPPSHRGDGYT
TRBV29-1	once	SGETGDTEAF
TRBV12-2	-	ASRFPGVNEQF
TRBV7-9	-	ASSLGRDLREQY
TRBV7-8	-	ASSLDSGSLNTQY
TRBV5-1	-	ASSPEGGYEQY
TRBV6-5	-	ASSYSQGPATEAF
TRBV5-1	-	ASSLGTDSYEQY
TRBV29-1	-	SVEGLAGRYNEQF
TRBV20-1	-	SARDRRAQH
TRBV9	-	ASKPHRGQDTEAF
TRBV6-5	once	ATGPWGEHPYGYT
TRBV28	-	ASTVGQGFTDTQY
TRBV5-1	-	ASSLGKGTEAF
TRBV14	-	ASSRTADTQY
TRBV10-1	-	ASSEIGSADTQY
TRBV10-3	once	AISESGTGPYEQY
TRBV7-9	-	ASSPRSSYEQY
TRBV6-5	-	ASSYDGGGNTEAF
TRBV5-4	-	ASSLKGSTDTQY
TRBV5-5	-	ASSLVRGTYEQY
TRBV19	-	ASTLGQGGAGELF
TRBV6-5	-	ASSPPGVWGNEQF
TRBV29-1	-	SVEDPAVTDTQY
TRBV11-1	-	ASSLWGGTGVPSTDTQY
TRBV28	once	ASSLGPSRSTDTQY
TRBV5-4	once	ASSLGRFLAGGENEQF
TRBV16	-	ASSQRQSRGTYEQY
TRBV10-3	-	AISESYRGLSEAF
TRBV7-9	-	ASSLGVAGYPQLGETQY
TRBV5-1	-	ASSLTDSYEQY
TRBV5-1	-	ASSGGTSGGDTQY
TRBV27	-	ASSRDRKNTGELF
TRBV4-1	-	ASSHSIYGEETQY
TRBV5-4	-	ASSDSPTEAF
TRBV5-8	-	ASSLEHSGFLGNEQF
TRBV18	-	ASSPVHSGANVLT
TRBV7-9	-	ASSQSGVYEQY
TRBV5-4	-	ASSYLAEGNEQF
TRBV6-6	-	ASSPGGQPQH
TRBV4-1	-	ASSQQEGFSYEQY
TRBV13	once	ASSLGGSGSYEQY